This T cell receptor beta chain was profiled in a study of cytomegalovirus exposure and HLA in healthy donors (dated by TCRdb to 2017 to 2019). Study-wide context: According to an earlier analysis of a few hundred of the donors, 150 million to 200 million T cells yielded 90 million to 140 million unique TCR beta sequences and less than 300 Gb of sequence data. About 280 gigabases of sequencing data and roughly 81 million unique TCR sequences made up an early release that covered approximately 700 HLA-typed donors. All discovery cohort repertoires had been generated using a single sequencing platform. In an earlier analysis of several hundred of the donors, high-throughput TCR beta sequencing was used to judge whether each TCR beta V gene segment behaved as functional or pseudogenic. The study aimed to test whether signatures of past pathogen exposure could be identified by cataloging public T cell receptors. The study used immunosequencing to profile the T cell repertoires of approximately 690 subjects and linked those repertoires to cytomegalovirus serostatus. Class I and class II HLA loci were covered by the typing at four-digit resolution. The number of donors typed differed by locus, with roughly 629-640 for A, B, C, DRB1 and DQB1, roughly 520 for DQA1, over 600 for DPA1, and 400 to 490 for DPB1. Roughly five DR-DQ haplotypes were handled as single units for association and clustering because linkage in the cohort was strong. Among the roughly 380 genotyped donors, approximately 76% belonged to the genetic ancestry cluster associated with self-reported Caucasian donors. Among about 360 genotyped donors of the cohort, an average of approximately 250,000 unique TCR beta nucleotide sequences were sequenced per donor, roughly 18% of them non-productive. In addition to the first cohort of around 670 subjects, a separate validation cohort of some 120 different subjects was used. In a later analysis, previously published TCR beta repertoires from hundreds of donors were re-analyzed and high-resolution HLA genotyping was added so that TCR occurrence patterns could be studied. In the later analysis, no new phenotypic data were used to find candidate immune exposures; instead, reliance was placed on TCR beta sequences and their occurrence across donors. Alongside the repertoire data, information on donor age, sex, ethnicity and CMV serostatus was compiled. In a later genetic analysis, genome-wide SNP genotypes for about three fifths of the 666 donors were used, and that subset was treated as a discovery cohort. To predict cytomegalovirus infection status, the study brought together high-throughput TCR immunosequencing, statistical association of individual TCRs with disease status, and machine learning. What the research found in general, with its limitations: According to the authors, the approach could potentially be generalized to other disease states and immunological phenotypes. Specific HLA alleles were associated with roughly 16,000 TCR beta sequences at a false discovery rate of 0.05 in a later analysis. In a later analysis, most CMV-associated TCR beta chains were found to appear HLA-restricted, with HLA associations seemingly driven largely by CMV exposure. Several of the top co-occurrence clusters appeared to be linked to parvovirus B19, influenza, CMV and Epstein-Barr virus, according to a later analysis. In a later analysis, TCR association rates were found to vary across HLA loci, with the most associated TCRs seen for DRB1 alleles and the fewest for HLA-C alleles. A later analysis found that HLA-associated TCR beta chains were more clonally expanded and had lower generation probabilities than equally common non-associated chains. In the study, some 160 TCR beta chains were listed as associated with cytomegalovirus. A group of highly shared sequence variants was considered likely to be a technical artifact of the sequencing pipeline. Only TCR beta chains were sequenced in this cohort, and the absence of alpha or paired-chain data limited detectable features. A further reported finding was that TCR beta sequences accurately predicted the HLA-A and HLA-B alleles for most subjects in the first cohort. Roughly uniform sequencing depth across donors was assumed in presence/absence analyses, although this assumption may not hold. In an earlier analysis of under 600 of the donors, most TCR beta V segments were observed in productive rearrangements about 90% or about 30% of the time, broadly matching IMGT annotations. While some public TCRs were present in many individuals, most TCR sequences turned up only very rarely across donors. Because the 87-base-pair reads could not distinguish some IMGT-functional V segments, including TRBV6-2 and TRBV6-3, those segments were excluded. In both the original and validation cohorts, the classifier was reported to diagnose cytomegalovirus status with high specificity and sensitivity. When HLA alleles, especially DR and DQ, strongly co-occurred, attributing TCR associations to individual alleles was difficult. About 17 rarely observed V segments, including chromosome 9 orphons, were excluded from the earlier analysis of about 600 of the donors because counts were too low. For the cohort, immune exposure information was limited to CMV serostatus. A few of the identified cytomegalovirus-associated TCR beta chains were confirmed in vitro to be specific for cytomegalovirus antigens. Linkage disequilibrium might explain the correlated functional status among segregating V segments, but an unknown experimental factor could not be excluded. V-gene and J-gene trimming of TCR beta chains was associated with a missense DCLRE1C variant in a later genetic analysis, and the association was replicated in an independent cohort. A later genetic analysis reported fewer N-insertions in productive TCRs among donors in an Asian-associated ancestry cluster than the roughly 690-donor mean. HLA typing was unavailable for some donors at each locus, so association tests used only the typed subset.

Ends trimmed: V by 5 bases, J by 5 bases; bases unmatched to a gene: 8. The CDR3 measures 15 amino acids from cysteine to phenylalanine. Only the CDR3 part of the read is kept: 45 bases, read in frame from the first base. According to the germline V gene, CDR1 reads MRHNA and CDR2 reads SNTAGT. With respect to this clone: The specificity of this receptor is unknown. No base quality values were provided; no much bigger clone lies one nucleotide off.

The library relied on the immunoSEQ multiplex PCR assay. A mixture of 60 forward primers for TCR Vbeta segments and 13 reverse primers for TCR Jbeta segments was used in the multiplex PCR. A multiplex PCR assay on genomic DNA amplified the CDR3 region of rearranged TCR beta genes. Amplified TCR beta libraries were sequenced as 87-base-pair reads on the Illumina HiSeq System. For the original study's pipeline: In a later analysis, around 80 million unique TCR beta chains were counted across the roughly 670 repertoires, and roughly 11 million of these chains were shared by at least two donors. A nearest-neighbor algorithm error-corrected the raw reads and collapsed the reads into unique sequences, merging closely related sequences to remove PCR and sequencing errors. V, D and J gene segments were assigned by aligning CDR3 sequences to IMGT reference sequences. For a sequence to be retained, a match of at least six nucleotides to both a V gene segment and a J gene segment was required. A rearrangement counted as productive if the CDR3 had no stop codons and remained in frame with V and J, and every other rearrangement counted as non-productive. CDR3 was defined according to IMGT convention as the region running from the second conserved V-encoded cysteine to the conserved J-encoded phenylalanine. The earlier analysis of about 570 of the donors excluded any sequence lacking an unambiguous match to a single V gene segment. In an earlier analysis of several hundred of the donors, V segments were called functional above 56.7% productive rearrangements and were called segregating when the between-donor standard deviation exceeded 5%. A statistical classification framework was built for diagnosing cytomegalovirus status from the catalog of TCR beta chain sequences. V and J gene assignment, in a later analysis, came from comparing TCR nucleotide sequences with IMGT/GENE-DB human TR gene sequences. Using the TCRdist pipeline, a later analysis assigned CDR3 sequences along with most-parsimonious VDJ recombination scenarios. In a later analysis, every TCR beta chain was defined by the combination of its CDR3 amino acid sequence and its V-gene family, and reads without a unique V-gene family were dropped. In a later analysis, 450 to 600 highly shared, low-generation-probability nucleotide sequences were removed to address suspected cross-contamination and a sequencing artifact. In a later analysis, a clonal expansion index for each public chain was calculated from normalized within-repertoire ranks of inferred template counts. In a later analysis, generation probabilities were computed using a VDJ recombination model fitted to out-of-frame rearrangements, and the results were checked against IGoR. Hypergeometric tests were used in a later analysis to score TCR-TCR, TCR-HLA and TCR-CMV co-occurrence, with a repertoire-size bias correction applied to the TCR pairs. A later analysis estimated false discovery rates by permuting HLA or CMV assignments 20 times. In a later analysis, co-occurring TCRs were grouped using DBSCAN, and TCRdist sequence similarity was added for clustering within HLA-allele-positive subsets. For co-occurrence clustering, repertoires with fewer than 30,000 or more than 120,000 public chains were excluded, along with a handful of repertoires with anomalous nucleotide sharing. Not all clones reach the TCRdb copy of this immuneACCESS table, which keeps in-frame sequences only. Checked studies attribute under half of the gap to unresolved V genes and leave the rest unexplained. The V and J calls and clone size are taken from that table; D and trimming were inferred from the DNA. This sample is represented by 100,000 to 150,000 clones; around four fifths of them were singletons. The top ten hold 20% of the sample.

The cohort consisted of 650 to 700 healthy bone marrow donors. All cohort members were sampled while nominally healthy, although unrecorded immune exposures were likely present. The donor was CMV seropositive and was included in the group of approximately 310 seropositive cohort members. A peripheral blood sample was provided by each donor, and peripheral blood mononuclear cells were used for TCR beta sequencing. Genomic DNA extraction from the blood cell samples was performed with the Qiagen DNeasy Blood Extraction Kit. The sequence is built from TRBV6-4 and TRBJ2-2, with 7 central nucleotides matching TRBD2. This TCR was recovered from a young man in good health and CMV-seropositive. Source material: PBMCs. The nucleotide sequence reads as follows: TGTGCCAGCAGTCACGCGGGGGTAGGTACCGGGGAGCTGTTTTTT. Its coded protein is CASSHAGVGTGELFF.